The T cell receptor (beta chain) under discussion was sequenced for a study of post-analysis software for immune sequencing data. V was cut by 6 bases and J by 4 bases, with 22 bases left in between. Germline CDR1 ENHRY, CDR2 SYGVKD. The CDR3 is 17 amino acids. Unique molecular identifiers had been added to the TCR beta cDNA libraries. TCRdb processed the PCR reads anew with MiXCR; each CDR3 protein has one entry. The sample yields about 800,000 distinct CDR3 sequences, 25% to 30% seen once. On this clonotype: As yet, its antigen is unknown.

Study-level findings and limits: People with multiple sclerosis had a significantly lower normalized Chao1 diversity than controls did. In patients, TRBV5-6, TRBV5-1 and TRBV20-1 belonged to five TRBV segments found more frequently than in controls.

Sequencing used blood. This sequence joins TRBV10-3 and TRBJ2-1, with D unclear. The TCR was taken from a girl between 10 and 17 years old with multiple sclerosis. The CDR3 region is CAISSDRVGIAYNEQFF. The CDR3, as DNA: TGTGCCATCAGCTCAGACCGAGTCGGTATCGCGTACAATGAGCAGTTCTTC.